This T cell receptor beta chain came from a study of blood T cells in healthy people across ages (dated by TCRdb to the mid-2010s). As for the study more broadly: In model experiments, template switching captured roughly one uniquely barcoded TCR beta cDNA molecule for every two T cells. Donors of different ages were randomly distributed across sequencing lanes to avoid experimental bias. To track age-related changes in TCR beta repertoire diversity, the study relied on deep sequencing normalized with unique cDNA molecular identifiers. The donors were divided into four age groups: young (average approximately 15 years), middle-aged (roughly 42), aged (about 60) and long-lived (roughly 82). The study analyzed two additional independent replicas of 1 million unique cDNA reads from the same blood draw for two donors, one aged 18 to 29 and one aged 80 or older. The study at large found these results: Estimates of total diversity based on one million sequenced T cells were regarded as lower bounds and as underestimates. The long-lived group showed more naive CD4+ T cells, fewer expanded clones and increased TCR diversity than the aged group, suggesting age selection. Because the CMV infection status of the donors was unknown, age-related changes in expanded clonotypes may potentially have been confounded. As age increased, observed TCR beta diversity per million T cells dropped in a roughly linear way, and a significant reduction was already evident by age about 40. There was a strong correlation between observed TCR beta diversity and the percentage of naive T cells measured by flow cytometry. Bulk unsorted PBMC profiling prevented conclusive comparison of naive and antigen-experienced compartments.

Receptor amplification or capture employed 5' RACE. TCRdb records Illumina HiSeq 2500 as the sequencer. A second PCR of about 7 to 12 cycles was run with a J-beta primer mix and a sample-barcoded 5' primer. Each TCR beta cDNA molecule received a unique molecular identifier from a template-switch 5' adaptor carrying 12 random nucleotides. Each sample yielded at least 2.5 million CDR3-containing paired-end reads. The Mint cDNA synthesis kit, primed by a TRBC-specific oligonucleotide, was used to synthesize first-strand cDNA from all RNA. Following uracil-DNA glycosylase treatment, a first 18-cycle PCR with universal primers M1SS and BC2_uni_R was performed on all cDNA. Under the source paper's analysis protocol: Each sample was normalized by randomly selecting 1 million high-quality reads, each carrying a distinct molecular identifier. Instead of being binned into consensus sequences, reads with shared molecular identifiers were discarded. MiTCR, with a Q25 quality threshold and the strictest error-elimination algorithm, was used for CDR3 identification, clonotype clustering and error correction. Lower-bound total TCR beta diversity was estimated with a nonparametric unseen species model using Euler transformation. TCRdb trimmed the raw reads at Q25, called clones with MiXCR and kept productive beta chains. Identical CDR3 protein sequences are pooled into one entry, listed with their most common genes and DNA. These V and J calls rely on TCRdb rather than the paper's analysis. The sample table shows about 1.6 million distinct CDR3 sequences, and about 35% are seen once. The ten largest clones take up about 11% of the sample.

Systemically healthy Caucasian individuals from Russia, around 38 in total and aged about 6 to 95 years, were included as donors. Each donor gave around 9.8 milliliters of peripheral blood, collected into EDTA-treated Vacutainer tubes. Ficoll-Paque density-gradient centrifugation was used to isolate PBMCs, with at least 6.5 million per sample. Total RNA, at least 5.5 micrograms per sample, was extracted from PBMCs with Trizol reagent. For every donor, an aliquot of PBMCs went through flow cytometry to measure the percentages of naive CD45RAhigh/CD27high T cells. Looking up the germline V gene yields CDR1 ENHRY and CDR2 SYGVKD. Trimming accounts for 4 bases at V and 9 bases at J, while the number of junction bases matched to no gene is 8. Taken from cysteine to phenylalanine, the CDR3 has 14 residues. The retained sequence is limited to the CDR3, 42 bases, with the frame set at the first base. As to this clonotype: Which antigen it targets is not known. No base-level quality is on record; no much larger clone is a single base apart.

The rearrangement joined TRBV10-3 to TRBJ2-1; 8 of the junction bases match TRBD2. The receptor was derived from a woman aged 30 to 39 in good health. The specimen was blood. The CDR3 in this case is CAISVSGVGSEQFF. The nucleotide sequence reads as follows: TGTGCCATCAGTGTTAGCGGGGTGGGTAGTGAGCAGTTCTTC.